This passage covers 7 T cell receptor beta chains from one sample sequenced in a study of regulatory T cells in long-lasting Graves disease. Time point meaning: newly diagnosed GD, antithyroid drugs for less than 3 months. Construction of the TCR library relied on RNA isolated from PBMCs. To make TCR beta libraries, researchers used iRepertoire HTBI primers and Arm-PCR of CDR3 regions. TCRdb used MiXCR to reprocess the multiplex PCR reads, holding one entry per CDR3 protein. The sample includes about 420,000 distinct CDR3 sequences, less than 20% of them seen just once. The same data also went into a second study, on T cells in Graves' hyperthyroidism and ophthalmopathy.

The material was peripheral blood mononuclear cells (PBMCs), obtained at new diagnosis, from a patient treated with antithyroid drugs. All receptors come from a woman younger than 35 with Graves disease.

This clonotype was seen a handful of times. The chain joins TRBV7-9 to TRBJ1-1; tentatively, D is TRBD1 (6 bases). The CDR3 is 15 residues long. V was cut by 5 bases and J by 4 bases, with 17 bases left in between. The germline CDR1 and CDR2 sequences are SEHNR and FQNEAQ (reference sequence). The DNA for the CDR3 is TGTGCCAGCAGCCCCCCCAGGGTAGGGGGCACTGAAGCTTTCTTT. Translation gives CASSPPRVGGTEAFF.

The rearrangement links TRBV28 to TRBJ2-1; 9 nucleotides align to TRBD2. Germline V gene sequence: CDR1 MDHEN, CDR2 SYDVKM. The CDR3 totals 18 residues. Trimming cost V 1 base and J 4 bases; bases outside gene matches: 11. This CDR3 reads CASSLLVVTSGDYNEQFF. For the CDR3, the DNA is TGTGCCAGCAGTTTATTGGTCGTGACTAGCGGAGATTACAATGAGCAGTTCTTC. Combining the CDR3 with reference TRBV28 and TRBJ2-1 gives the whole variable domain DVKVTQSSRYLVKRTGEKVFLECVQDMDHENMFWYRQDPGLGLRLIYFSYDVKMKEKGDIPEGYSVSREKKERFSLILESASTNQTSMYLCASSLLVVTSGDYNEQFFGPGTRLTVL.

V gene TRBV28 combines with J gene TRBJ2-2; D is uncertain. Germline CDR1 is MDHEN and CDR2 is SYDVKM. There are 13 residues in the CDR3. V was trimmed by 5 bases and J by 4 bases, leaving 8 bases between them. DNA for the CDR3: TGTGCCAGCAGTATAAAAACCACCGGGGAGCTGTTTTTT. This codes for CASSIKTTGELFF.

For this clonotype: This may arise from a read error, as a much more abundant clone is one base away. The rearrangement links TRBV6-2 or TRBV6-3 to TRBJ2-7; D possibly uses TRBD1 or TRBD2 (5 bases each). The V gene's germline CDR1 is MNHEY and CDR2 SVGEGT. This CDR3 has 13 residues. V gave up 6 bases and J gave up 7 bases, with 16 bases separating them. DNA for the CDR3: TGTGCCAGCAGATCGGGACGAGACAATGAGCAGTACTTC. Amino acids: CASRSGRDNEQYF.

The sample holds a few counts of this clonotype. This chain connects TRBV6-1 to TRBJ2-4; 12 bases align to TRBD1. Germline lookup yields CDR1 MNHNS and CDR2 SASEGT. V lost 2 bases, J lost 11 bases, and 7 bases stayed unmatched. The CDR3 extends over 15 amino acids. CDR3 in DNA: TGTGCCAGCAGTGAATTGGGACAGGGGGCCGCTGTTCAGTACTTC. This gives the protein CASSELGQGAAVQYF.

The table lists this clonotype with many counts. The chain combines TRBV2 with TRBJ2-3; TRBD2 aligns across 12 bases. The V segment lost 6 bases and the J segment 5 bases; nucleotides outside the gene matches: 9. The CDR3 spans 16 residues. From germline, CDR1 is SNHLY and CDR2 FYNNEI. The CDR3 bases are TGTGCCAGCAGGTCGATCGGACTAGCGGGGAAAGATACGCAGTATTTT. This gives the protein CASRSIGLAGKDTQYF.

The V call is TRBV30, the J call TRBJ2-1, with 15 bases lining up with TRBD2. Per the germline V gene, CDR1 is GTSNPN and CDR2 is SVGIG (reference sequence). J gave up 8 bases and V 5 bases, and 4 bases lay outside the gene matches. The length of the CDR3 is 14 residues. CDR3 in DNA: TGTGCCTGGGGACTAGCGGGAGGGGTCGATGAGCAGTTCTTC. As protein: CAWGLAGGVDEQFF.